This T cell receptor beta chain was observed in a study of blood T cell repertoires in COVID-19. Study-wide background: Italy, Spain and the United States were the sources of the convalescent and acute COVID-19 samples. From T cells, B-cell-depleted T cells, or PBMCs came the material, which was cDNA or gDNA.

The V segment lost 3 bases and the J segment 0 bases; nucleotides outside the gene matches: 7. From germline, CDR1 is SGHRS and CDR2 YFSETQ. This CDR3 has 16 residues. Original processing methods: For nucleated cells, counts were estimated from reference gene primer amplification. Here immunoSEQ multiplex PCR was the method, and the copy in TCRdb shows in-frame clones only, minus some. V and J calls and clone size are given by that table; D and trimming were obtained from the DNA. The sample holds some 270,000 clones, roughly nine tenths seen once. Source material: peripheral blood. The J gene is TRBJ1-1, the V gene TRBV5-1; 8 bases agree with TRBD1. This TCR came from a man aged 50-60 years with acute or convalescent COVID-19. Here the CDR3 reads CASSWTGTSLNTEAFF. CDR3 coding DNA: TGCGCCAGCAGCTGGACAGGGACGAGTTTGAACACTGAAGCTTTCTTT.